The source of this TCR beta chain is a study of cytomegalovirus exposure and HLA in healthy donors. Study-level information: A prior study identified approximately 120 million unique TCR beta sequences from 150 million to 200 million T cells. Findings and caveats of the study: The authors considered a cluster of highly shared sequence variants likely to be a sequencing artifact. Per published accounts, TCR beta sequences correctly predicted the HLA-A and HLA-B alleles of most subjects. Some V segments (TRBV6-2 and TRBV6-3 among them) were excluded as indistinguishable.

The CDR3 is made up of 13 amino acids. Trimming pared 3 bases from V and 2 bases from J, leaving 8 bases between. The germline V gene has CDR1 SGHAT and CDR2 FQDESV (reference sequence). For this clone: Its antigen is not identified.

Primers: 60 Vbeta forward and 13 Jbeta reverse. Sequencing was performed with immunoSEQ multiplex PCR; in TCRdb, only in-frame clones are kept and a portion is missing. The sample records 130,000 or so clones, about 79% being singletons. V gene TRBV11-1 combines with J gene TRBJ2-7, with D unclear. Input material: PBMCs. The receptor was derived from a woman aged 18-35 years in good health and CMV-seropositive. CDR3 nucleotides: TGTGCCAGCAGCTTCTCCAGGACCTACGAGCAGTACTTC. This codes for CASSFSRTYEQYF.